The present TCR beta chain was sequenced within a study of T cells in localized non-small cell lung cancer. As regards this clone: What it binds is not known.

Clones were read by immunoSEQ multiplex PCR, and TCRdb kept only the in-frame ones, dropping some. The repertoire includes over 55,000 clones, 75% to 90% of them detected once, and almost 2% sits in the top ten. Study-wide findings and caveats: When the top 100 tumor clones were examined, a median about 60 of them also appeared in the adjacent lung, which was paired and uninvolved.

Trimming removed 4 bases at V and 0 bases at J, with 12 bases between. Germline lookup yields CDR1 GTSNPN and CDR2 SVGIG (reference sequence). There are 14 residues in the CDR3. This sequence joins TRBV30 and TRBJ1-1; D might be TRBD1 (5 bases). The specimen was peripheral blood, collected before any cancer treatment. This sequence originates from a woman between 35 and 75 years old with stage I lung adenocarcinoma. The CDR3 nucleotides are TGTGCCTGGAATCAGGGCAGGGTGAACACTGAAGCTTTCTTT. Translating it yields CAWNQGRVNTEAFF.